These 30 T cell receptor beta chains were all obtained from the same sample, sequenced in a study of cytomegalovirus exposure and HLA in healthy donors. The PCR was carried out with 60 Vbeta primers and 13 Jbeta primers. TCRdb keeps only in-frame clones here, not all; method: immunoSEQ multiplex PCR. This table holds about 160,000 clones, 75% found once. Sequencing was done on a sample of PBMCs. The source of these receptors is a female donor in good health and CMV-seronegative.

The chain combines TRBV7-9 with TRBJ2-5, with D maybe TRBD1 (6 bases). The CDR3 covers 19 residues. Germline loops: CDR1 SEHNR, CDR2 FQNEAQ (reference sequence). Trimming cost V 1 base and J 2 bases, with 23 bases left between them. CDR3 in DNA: TGTGCCAGCAGCTTAGTCCCCATGGGATACAGGGCGCTACAAGAGACCCAGTACTTC. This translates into CASSLVPMGYRALQETQYF.

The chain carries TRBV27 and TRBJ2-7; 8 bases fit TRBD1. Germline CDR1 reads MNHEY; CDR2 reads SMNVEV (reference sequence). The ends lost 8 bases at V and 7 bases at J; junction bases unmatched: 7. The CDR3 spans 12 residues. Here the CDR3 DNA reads TGTGCCAGCTGGACAGGGTCGGGGGAGCAGTACTTC. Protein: CASWTGSGEQYF.

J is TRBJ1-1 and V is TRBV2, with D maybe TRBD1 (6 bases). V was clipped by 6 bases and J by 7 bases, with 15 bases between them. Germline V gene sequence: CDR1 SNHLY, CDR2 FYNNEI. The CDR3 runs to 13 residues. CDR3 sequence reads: CASRGTGPGEAFF. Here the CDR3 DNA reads TGTGCCAGCAGAGGCACAGGGCCGGGTGAAGCTTTCTTT. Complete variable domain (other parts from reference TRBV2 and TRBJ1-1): EPEVTQTPSHQVTQMGQEVILRCVPISNHLYFYWYRQILGQKVEFLVSFYNNEISEKSEIFDDQFSVERPDGSNFTLKIRSTKLEDSAMYFCASRGTGPGEAFFGQGTRLTVV.

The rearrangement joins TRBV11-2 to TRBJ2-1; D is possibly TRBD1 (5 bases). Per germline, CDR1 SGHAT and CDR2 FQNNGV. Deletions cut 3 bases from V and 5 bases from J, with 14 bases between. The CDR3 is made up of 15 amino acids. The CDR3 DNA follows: TGTGCCAGCAGCTTTCGACTGACAGAGGACAATGAGCAGTTCTTC. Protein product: CASSFRLTEDNEQFF.

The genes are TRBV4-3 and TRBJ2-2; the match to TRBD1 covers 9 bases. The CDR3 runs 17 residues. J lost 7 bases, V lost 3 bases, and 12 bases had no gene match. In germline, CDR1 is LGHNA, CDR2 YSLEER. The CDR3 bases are TGCGCCAGCAGCCATTCCACCGGGACAGGGTTTATCGGGGAGCTGTTTTTT. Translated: CASSHSTGTGFIGELFF.

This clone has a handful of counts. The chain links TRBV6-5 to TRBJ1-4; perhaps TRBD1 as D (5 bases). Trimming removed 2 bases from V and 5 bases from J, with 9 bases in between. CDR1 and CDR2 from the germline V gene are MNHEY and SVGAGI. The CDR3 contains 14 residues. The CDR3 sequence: CASSYGGSNEKLFF. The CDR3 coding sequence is TGTGCCAGCAGTTACGGGGGGAGCAATGAAAAACTGTTTTTT.

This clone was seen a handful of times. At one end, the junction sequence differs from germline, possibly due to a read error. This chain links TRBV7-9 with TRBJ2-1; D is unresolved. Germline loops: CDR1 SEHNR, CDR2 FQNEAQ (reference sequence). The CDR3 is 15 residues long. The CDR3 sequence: CSSSLSRNSYNEQFF. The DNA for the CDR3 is TGTTCCAGCAGCTTATCCCGTAACTCCTACAATGAGCAGTTCTTC.

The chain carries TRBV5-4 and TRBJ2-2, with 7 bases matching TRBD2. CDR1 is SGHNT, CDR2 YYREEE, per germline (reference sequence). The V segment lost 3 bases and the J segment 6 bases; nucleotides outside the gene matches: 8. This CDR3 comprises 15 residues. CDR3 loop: CASSSNLAGPGELFF. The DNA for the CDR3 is TGTGCCAGCAGCTCGAATTTAGCGGGCCCCGGGGAGCTGTTTTTT.

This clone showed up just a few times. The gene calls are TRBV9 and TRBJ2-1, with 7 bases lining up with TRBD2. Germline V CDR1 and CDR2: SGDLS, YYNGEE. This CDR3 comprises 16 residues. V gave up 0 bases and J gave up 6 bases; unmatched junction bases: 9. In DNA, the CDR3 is TGTGCCAGCAGCGTAGATATTGGGGGGGGGTCCAATGAGCAGTTCTTC. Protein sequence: CASSVDIGGGSNEQFF.

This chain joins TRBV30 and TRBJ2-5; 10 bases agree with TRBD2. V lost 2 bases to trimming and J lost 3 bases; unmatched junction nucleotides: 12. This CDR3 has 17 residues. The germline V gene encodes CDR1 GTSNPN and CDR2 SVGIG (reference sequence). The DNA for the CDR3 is TGTGCCTGGAGTAATGGTGGGCTAGCGGGAGTTGAAGAGACCCAGTACTTC. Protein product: CAWSNGGLAGVEETQYF.

The CDR3 nucleotides are TGTGCCAGCAGCCGGGGGGCAACTGAAGCTTTCTTT. Its translation: CASSRGATEAFF. The chain has TRBV11-3 and TRBJ1-1; possibly TRBD1 for D (6 bases). V lost 5 bases and J lost 5, with 9 bases in between. Germline V gene lookup returns CDR1 SGHNT and CDR2 YENEEA. CDR3 length equals 12 residues.

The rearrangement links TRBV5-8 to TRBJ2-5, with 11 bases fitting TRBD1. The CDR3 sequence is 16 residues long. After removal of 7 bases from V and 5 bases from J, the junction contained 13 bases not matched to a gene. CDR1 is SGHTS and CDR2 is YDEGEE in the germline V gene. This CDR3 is CASPPGGTGGMETQYF. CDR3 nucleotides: TGTGCCAGCCCTCCGGGGGGGACAGGGGGTATGGAGACCCAGTACTTC. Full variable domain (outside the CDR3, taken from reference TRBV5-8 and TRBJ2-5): EAGVTQSPTHLIKTRGQQATLRCSPISGHTSVYWYQQALGLGLQFLLWYDEGEERNRGNFPPRFSGRQFPNYSSELNVNALELEDSALYLCASPPGGTGGMETQYFGPGTRLLVL.

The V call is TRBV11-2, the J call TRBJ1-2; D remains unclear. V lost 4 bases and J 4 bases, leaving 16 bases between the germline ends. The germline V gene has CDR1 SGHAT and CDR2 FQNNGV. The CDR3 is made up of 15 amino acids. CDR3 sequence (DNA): TGTGCCAGCAGCTCCCGGGCGGGTCGGGCCTATGGCTACACCTTC. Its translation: CASSSRAGRAYGYTF.

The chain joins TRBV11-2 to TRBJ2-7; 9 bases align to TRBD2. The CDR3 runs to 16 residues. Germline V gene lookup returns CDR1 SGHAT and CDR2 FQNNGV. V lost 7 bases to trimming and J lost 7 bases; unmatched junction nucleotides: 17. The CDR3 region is CASTLRGSGRFGEQYF. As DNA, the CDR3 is TGTGCCAGCACCCTTCGGGGTAGCGGGAGATTCGGGGAGCAGTACTTC.

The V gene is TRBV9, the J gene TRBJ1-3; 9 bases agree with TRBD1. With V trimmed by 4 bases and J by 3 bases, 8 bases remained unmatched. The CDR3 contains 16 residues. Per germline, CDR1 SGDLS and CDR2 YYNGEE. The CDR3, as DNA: TGTGCCAGCAGCCCCCCGGGACAGGGACTTGGAAACACCATATATTTT. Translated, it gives CASSPPGQGLGNTIYF.

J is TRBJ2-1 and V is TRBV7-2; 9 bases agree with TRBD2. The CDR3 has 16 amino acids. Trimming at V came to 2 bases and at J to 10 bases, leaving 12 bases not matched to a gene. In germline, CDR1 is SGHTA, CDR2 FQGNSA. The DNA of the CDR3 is TGTGCCAGCAGCTTAACCCTAGCGGGAAGGGCGAACGAGCAGTTCTTC. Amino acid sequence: CASSLTLAGRANEQFF.

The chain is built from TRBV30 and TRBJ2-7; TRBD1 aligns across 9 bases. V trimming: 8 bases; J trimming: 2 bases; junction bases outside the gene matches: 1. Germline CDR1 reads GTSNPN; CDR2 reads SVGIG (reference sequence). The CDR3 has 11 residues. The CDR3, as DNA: TGTGCCGGGACAGGGACCTACGAGCAGTACTTC. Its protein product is CAGTGTYEQYF.

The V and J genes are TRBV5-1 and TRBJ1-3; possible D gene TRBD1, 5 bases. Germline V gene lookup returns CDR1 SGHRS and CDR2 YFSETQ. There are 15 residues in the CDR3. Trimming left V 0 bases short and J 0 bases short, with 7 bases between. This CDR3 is CASSLGDFSGNTIYF. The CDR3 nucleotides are TGCGCCAGCAGCTTGGGGGACTTCTCTGGAAACACCATATATTTT.

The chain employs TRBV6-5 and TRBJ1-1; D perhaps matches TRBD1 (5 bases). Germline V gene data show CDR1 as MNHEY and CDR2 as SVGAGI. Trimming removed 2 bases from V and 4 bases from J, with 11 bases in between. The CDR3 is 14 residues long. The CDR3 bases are TGTGCCAGCAGTTACGCGGGGCAGAGCACTGAAGCTTTCTTT. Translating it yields CASSYAGQSTEAFF.

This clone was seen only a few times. The CDR3 sequence: CASSPNYEQYF. CDR3 bases: TGTGCCAGCAGCCCAAACTACGAGCAGTACTTC. The chain has TRBV7-8 and TRBJ2-5; D unresolved. Gene TRBJ2-7 matches the end of the DNA better, so the J call may be wrong. CDR1 is SGHVS, CDR2 FQNEAQ, per germline. This CDR3 comprises 11 residues.

DNA for the CDR3: TGTGCCAGCTCACCAGGGACAGAGTATGGCTACACCTTC. Protein sequence: CASSPGTEYGYTF. The chain combines TRBV18 with TRBJ1-2; TRBD1 matches at 7 bases. This CDR3 is 13 amino acids long. V was clipped by 2 bases and J by 5 bases; unmatched bases: 2. Germline CDR1 KGHSH, CDR2 LQKENI.

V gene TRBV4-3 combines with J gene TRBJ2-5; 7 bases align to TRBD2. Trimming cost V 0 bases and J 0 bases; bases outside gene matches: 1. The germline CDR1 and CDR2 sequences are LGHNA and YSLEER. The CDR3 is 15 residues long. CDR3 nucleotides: TGCGCCAGCAGCCAAGACGCGGGGGACCAAGAGACCCAGTACTTC. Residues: CASSQDAGDQETQYF.

This CDR3 is CASSSTGAVDTQYF. The CDR3 DNA reads TGTGCCAGCAGCTCTACAGGGGCGGTAGATACGCAGTATTTT. This chain connects TRBV5-4 to TRBJ2-3; 7 bases are shared with TRBD1. CDR3 length: 14 amino acids. Unmatched junction bases numbered 6, after V lost 3 bases and J lost 5 bases. Germline V gene data show CDR1 as SGHNT and CDR2 as YYREEE (reference sequence).

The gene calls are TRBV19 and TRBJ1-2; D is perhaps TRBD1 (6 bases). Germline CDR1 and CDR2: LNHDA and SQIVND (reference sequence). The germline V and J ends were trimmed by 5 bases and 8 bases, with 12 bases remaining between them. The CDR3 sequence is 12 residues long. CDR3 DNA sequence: TGTGCCAGTAGTTTCGTCAGGGGAGGCTACACCTTC. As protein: CASSFVRGGYTF.

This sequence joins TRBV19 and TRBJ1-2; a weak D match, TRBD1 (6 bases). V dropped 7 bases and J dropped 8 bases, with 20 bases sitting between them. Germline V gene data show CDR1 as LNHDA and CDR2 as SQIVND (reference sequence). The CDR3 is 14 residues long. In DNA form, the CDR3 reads TGTGCCAGTACTAAGGGCGGGGGACAAAACGGCTACACCTTC. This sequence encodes CASTKGGGQNGYTF.

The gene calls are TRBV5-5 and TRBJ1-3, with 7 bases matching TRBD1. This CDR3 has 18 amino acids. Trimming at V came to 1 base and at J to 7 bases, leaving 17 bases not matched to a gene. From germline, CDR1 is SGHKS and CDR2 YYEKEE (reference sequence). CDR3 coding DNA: TGTGCCAGCAGCTTGCAGGCACAGGGGCCCTGGAGGGGGAACACCATATATTTT. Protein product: CASSLQAQGPWRGNTIYF. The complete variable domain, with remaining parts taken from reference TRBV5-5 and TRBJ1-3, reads DAGVTQSPTHLIKTRGQQVTLRCSPISGHKSVSWYQQVLGQGPQFIFQYYEKEERGRGNFPDRFSARQFPNYSSELNVNALLLGDSALYLCASSLQAQGPWRGNTIYFGEGSWLTVV.

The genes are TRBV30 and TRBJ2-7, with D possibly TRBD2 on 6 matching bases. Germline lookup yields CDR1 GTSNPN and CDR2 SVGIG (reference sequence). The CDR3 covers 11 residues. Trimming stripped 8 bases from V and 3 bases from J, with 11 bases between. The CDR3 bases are TGTGCCGGTGGGACTTACTACGAGCAGTACTTC. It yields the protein CAGGTYYEQYF.

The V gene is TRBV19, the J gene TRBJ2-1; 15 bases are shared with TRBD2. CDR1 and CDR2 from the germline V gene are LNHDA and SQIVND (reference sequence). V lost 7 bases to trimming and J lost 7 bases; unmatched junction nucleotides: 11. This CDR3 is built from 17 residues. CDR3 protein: CASIDIFGTSGRNEQFF. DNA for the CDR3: TGTGCCAGTATCGATATCTTCGGGACTAGCGGGAGGAATGAGCAGTTCTTC.

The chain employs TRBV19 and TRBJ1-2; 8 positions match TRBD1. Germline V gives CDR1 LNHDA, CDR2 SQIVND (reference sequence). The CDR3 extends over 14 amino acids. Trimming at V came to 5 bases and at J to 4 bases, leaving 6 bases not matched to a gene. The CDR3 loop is CASSPQDRVYGYTF. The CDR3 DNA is TGTGCCAGTAGTCCACAGGACAGGGTCTATGGCTACACCTTC.

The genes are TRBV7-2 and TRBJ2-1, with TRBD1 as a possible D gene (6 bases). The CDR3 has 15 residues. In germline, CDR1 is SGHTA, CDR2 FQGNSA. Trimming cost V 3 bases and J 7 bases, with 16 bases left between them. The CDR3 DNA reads TGTGCCAGCAGCTTGGCCGTCGGGGACAAGAATGAGCAGTTCTTC. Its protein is CASSLAVGDKNEQFF.